The following is a T cell receptor beta chain sequence with its context. Its antigen is unknown. Base qualities are not provided; no much larger clone lies one nucleotide away. The data are from a study of STAT5B mutations in CD4+ large granular lymphocyte leukemia (dated by TCRdb to 2022 to 2024). Background for the entire study: Among the healthy controls, the CDR3 'QG' motif was associated with a particular HLA allele. The TCRbeta repertoires of CD4+ T-cell large granular lymphocyte leukemia patients were compared with the TCRbeta repertoires of healthy blood donors. Flow cytometry on FACSCanto II or FACSVerse showed that the purified fractions were more than 95% pure among lymphocytes. The paper as a whole reports these results and caveats: The data were not HLA-matched, and the relatively small sample size could explain the higher clonality seen in CD4+ compared with CD8+ T-LGLL. Each patient's main leukemic clonotypes were private, but about a quarter of these clonotypes showed up at low frequency in the non-leukemic repertoires of other patients. Enrichment of TRBV06-family usage was observed among the top patient clones (8/27) relative to healthy controls (2/35). Greater clonality appeared to be present in CD4-sorted patient repertoires than in healthy CD4+ repertoires, and the difference was retained after the putative leukemic clones were removed.

Buffy coats from around 37 blood donors, supplied by the Finnish Red Cross blood service, were used as healthy controls. All TCR-sequenced material derived from peripheral blood: patient blood samples and healthy donor buffy coats. Peripheral blood mononuclear cells were isolated by Ficoll-Hypaque gradient centrifugation. Magnetic purification was used to isolate CD4+ cells from the buffy coats of the healthy controls. The Gentra Puregene Cell and Tissue kit was used to extract genomic DNA, and a Qubit 2.0 fluorometer was used to measure the amount of genomic DNA. The immunoSEQ assay at survey resolution was applied to genomic DNA for sequencing of TCRbeta rearrangements. In the paper's pipeline: In the TCR sequencing data, the lowest productive clonotype frequency that could be detected was 2.59 x 10-5. Only productive TCRbeta rearrangements, defined as complete and in-frame sequences, were included in the analyses. Sample clonality was computed as Simpson clonality in the immunoSEQ Analyzer version 3.0. Clones were categorized by frequency as very rare, small, medium, large (1-20%) or hyperexpanded (>20%). OLGA 1.2.3 estimated generation probabilities, VDJtools produced V-gene circos plots, VDJdb was queried for specificities, and GLIPH identified CDR3 motifs. The immuneACCESS repertoire file appears here via TCRdb, limited to in-frame rearrangements. These files lack a portion of the clones; in checked studies, under half of the deficit traces to unresolved V genes, and the cause of the others is not known. V and J calls and clone size are as listed in that table; D and trimming were resolved from the DNA. Present in this sample are roughly 32,000 clones, 85% to 90% of which were seen just once. Jointly, the top ten make up around 0.4% of the sample.

Here V drops 4 bases and J drops 7 bases, and the junction holds 2 bases not matched to any gene. CDR1 and CDR2, looked up from the germline V gene, are SGHRS and YFSETQ. The cysteine opens and the phenylalanine closes a CDR3 of 15 amino acids. Left in the record is the CDR3 DNA by itself, 45 bases read in frame from the first base. The rearrangement joined TRBV5-1 to TRBJ2-1; 16 nucleotides in the junction match TRBD2. The receptor was derived from a human donor in good health. What was sequenced was CD4+ T cells from blood buffy coats. The bases read TGCGCCAGCAGCGTGGGACTAGCGGGAGGGAATGAGCAGTTCTTC. Its coded protein is CASSVGLAGGNEQFF. Where the CDR3 stops, the reference TRBV5-1 and TRBJ2-1 genes take over; the full variable domain is KAGVTQTPRYLIKTRGQQVTLSCSPISGHRSVSWYQQTPGQGLQFLFEYFSETQRNKGNFPGRFSGRQFSNSRSEMNVSTLELGDSALYLCASSVGLAGGNEQFFGPGTRLTVL.